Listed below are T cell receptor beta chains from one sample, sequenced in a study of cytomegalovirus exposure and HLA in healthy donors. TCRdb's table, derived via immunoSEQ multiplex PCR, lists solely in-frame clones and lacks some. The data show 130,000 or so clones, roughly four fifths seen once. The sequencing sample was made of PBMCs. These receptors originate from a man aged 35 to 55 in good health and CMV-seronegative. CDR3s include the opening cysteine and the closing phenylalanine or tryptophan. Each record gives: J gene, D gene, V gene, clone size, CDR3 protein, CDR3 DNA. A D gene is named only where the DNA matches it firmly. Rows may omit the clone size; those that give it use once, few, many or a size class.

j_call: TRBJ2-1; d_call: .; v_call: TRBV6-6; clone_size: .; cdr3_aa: CASRGAGGEQFF; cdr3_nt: TGTGCCAGCAGGGGGGCGGGCGGAGAGCAGTTCTTC
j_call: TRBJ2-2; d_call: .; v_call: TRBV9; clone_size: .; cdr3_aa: CASSTTGFTGELFF; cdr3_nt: TGTGCCAGCAGTACAACAGGGTTCACCGGGGAGCTGTTTTTT
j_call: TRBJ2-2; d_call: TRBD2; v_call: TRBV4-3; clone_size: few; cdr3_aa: CASSQGTSGRATGELFF; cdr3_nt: TGCGCCAGCAGCCAGGGGACTAGCGGGAGGGCCACCGGGGAGCTGTTTTTT
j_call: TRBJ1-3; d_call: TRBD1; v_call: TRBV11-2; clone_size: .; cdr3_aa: CASSLSRDRRWPIYF; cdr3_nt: TGTGCCAGCAGCTTATCTCGGGACAGGAGGTGGCCCATATATTTT
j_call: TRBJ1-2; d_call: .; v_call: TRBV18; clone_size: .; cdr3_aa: CASSPGGGRTYGYTF; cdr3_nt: TGTGCCAGCTCACCTGGGGGGGGACGGACCTATGGCTACACCTTC
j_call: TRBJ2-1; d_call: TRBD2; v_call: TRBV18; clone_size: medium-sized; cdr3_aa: CASSPPGAGGPGWLQFF; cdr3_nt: TGTGCCAGCTCACCACCGGGAGCGGGAGGGCCGGGATGGTTGCAGTTCTTC
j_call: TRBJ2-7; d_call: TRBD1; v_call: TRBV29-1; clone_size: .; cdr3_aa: CSVNDRGKGYEQYF; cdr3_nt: TGCAGCGTTAACGACAGGGGAAAGGGGTACGAGCAGTACTTC
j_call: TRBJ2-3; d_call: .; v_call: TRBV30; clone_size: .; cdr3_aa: CAWSERGGADTQYF; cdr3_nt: TGTGCCTGGAGTGAAAGAGGGGGGGCAGATACGCAGTATTTT
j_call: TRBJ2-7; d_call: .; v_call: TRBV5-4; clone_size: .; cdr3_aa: CASSLDGNSYEQYF; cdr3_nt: TGTGCCAGCAGCTTGGACGGGAACTCCTACGAGCAGTACTTC
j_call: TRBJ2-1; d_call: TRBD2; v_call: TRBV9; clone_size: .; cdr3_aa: CASSVVDSGNSEQFF; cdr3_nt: TGTGCCAGCAGCGTAGTGGATAGCGGGAACAGCGAGCAGTTCTTC
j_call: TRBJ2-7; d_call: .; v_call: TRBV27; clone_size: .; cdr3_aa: CASSFSTTGSYEQYF; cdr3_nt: TGTGCCAGCAGTTTTAGCACGACAGGTTCCTACGAGCAGTACTTC
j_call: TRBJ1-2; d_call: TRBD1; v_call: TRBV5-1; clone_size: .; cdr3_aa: CASSPWPEGAYGYTF; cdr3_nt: TGCGCCAGCAGCCCCTGGCCTGAGGGGGCCTATGGCTACACCTTC
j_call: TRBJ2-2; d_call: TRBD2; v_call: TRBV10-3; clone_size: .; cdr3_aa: CAISGFAGTLGGYTGELFF; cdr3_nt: TGTGCCATCAGTGGCTTCGCCGGGACCCTCGGGGGGTACACCGGGGAGCTGTTTTTT
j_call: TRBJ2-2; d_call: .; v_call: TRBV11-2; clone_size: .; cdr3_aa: CASSLSAGNTGELFF; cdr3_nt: TGTGCCAGCAGCTTATCCGCAGGGAACACCGGGGAGCTGTTTTTT
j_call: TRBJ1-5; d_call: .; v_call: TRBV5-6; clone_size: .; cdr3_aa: CASSLTVSNQPQHF; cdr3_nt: TGTGCCAGCAGCTTGACAGTTAGCAATCAGCCCCAGCATTTT
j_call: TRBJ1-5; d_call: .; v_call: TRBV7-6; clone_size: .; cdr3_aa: CASSLWGSNQPQHF; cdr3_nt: TGTGCCAGCAGCTTATGGGGCTCCAATCAGCCCCAGCATTTT
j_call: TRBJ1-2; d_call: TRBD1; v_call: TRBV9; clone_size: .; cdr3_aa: CASSGPGTGGAEKWGYTF; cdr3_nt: TGTGCCAGCAGCGGCCCCGGGACAGGGGGCGCGGAGAAGTGGGGCTACACCTTC
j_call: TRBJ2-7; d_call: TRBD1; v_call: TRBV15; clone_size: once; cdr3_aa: CATSRVSGGFISEQYF; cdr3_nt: TGTGCCACCAGCAGAGTCTCAGGGGGCTTCATTTCCGAGCAGTACTTC
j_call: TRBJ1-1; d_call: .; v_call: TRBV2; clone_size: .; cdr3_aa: CASSEEREAFF; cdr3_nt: TGTGCCAGCAGTGAGGAGCGTGAAGCTTTCTTT
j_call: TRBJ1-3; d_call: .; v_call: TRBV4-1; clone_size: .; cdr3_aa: CASSQEARGWNTIYF; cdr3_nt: TGCGCCAGCAGCCAAGAGGCCAGGGGATGGAACACCATATATTTT
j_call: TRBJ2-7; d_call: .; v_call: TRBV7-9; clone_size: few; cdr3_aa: CASSTPGTSYEQYF; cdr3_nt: TGTGCCAGCAGTACACCGGGAACCTCGTACGAGCAGTACTTC
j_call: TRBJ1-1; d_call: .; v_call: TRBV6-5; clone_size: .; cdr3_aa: CASSTPRAVHEAFF; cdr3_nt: TGTGCCAGCAGTACGCCCAGGGCAGTTCATGAAGCTTTCTTT
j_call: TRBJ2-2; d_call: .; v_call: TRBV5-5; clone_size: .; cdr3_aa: CASSWGQNTGELFF; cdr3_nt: TGTGCCAGCAGCTGGGGCCAGAACACCGGGGAGCTGTTTTTT
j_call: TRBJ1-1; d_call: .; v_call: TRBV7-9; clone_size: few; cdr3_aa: CASSFLGGNTEAFF; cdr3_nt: TGTGCCAGCAGCTTTCTAGGGGGGAACACTGAAGCTTTCTTT
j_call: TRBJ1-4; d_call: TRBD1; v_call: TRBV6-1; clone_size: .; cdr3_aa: CASHSGTANEKLFF; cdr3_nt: TGTGCCAGCCACTCCGGGACAGCGAATGAAAAACTGTTTTTT
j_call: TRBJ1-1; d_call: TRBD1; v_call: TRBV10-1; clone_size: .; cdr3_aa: CASSTGQGLNTEAFF; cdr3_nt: TGCGCCAGCAGTACGGGACAGGGGTTGAACACTGAAGCTTTCTTT
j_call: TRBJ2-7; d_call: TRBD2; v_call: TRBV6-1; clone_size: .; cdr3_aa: CASSEGSSGGYRPWEQYF; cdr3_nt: TGTGCCAGCAGTGAAGGTTCTAGCGGGGGCTACCGTCCTTGGGAGCAGTACTTC